A selection of T cell receptor beta chains follows, all from one sample in a study of T cell responses to AZD1222 COVID-19 vaccine. Profiling relied on immunoSEQ multiplex PCR, and the TCRdb table lists in-frame clones only, not all of them. The sample carries 110,000 or so clones, about 90% recorded once. This specimen was peripheral blood, taken on day 0 of AZD1222 vaccination. The source of these receptors is an adult in good health. Both conserved end residues are part of each CDR3. Fields, in order: clone size, J gene, V gene, D gene, CDR3 protein, CDR3 DNA. A D gene is named only where the DNA matches it firmly. Clone size is not always given. Where it is, it says once, few, many or a class for expanded clones.

.	TRBJ1-4	TRBV28	.	CASSYSDGHEKLFF	TGTGCCAGCAGTTATTCGGACGGGCATGAAAAACTGTTTTTT
once	TRBJ2-3	TRBV15	.	CATGVRDIRTDTQYF	TGTGCCACTGGGGTTCGGGATATAAGAACAGATACGCAGTATTTT
once	TRBJ2-3	TRBV11-3	.	CASSFSPGGTDTQYF	TGTGCCAGCAGCTTCAGCCCCGGGGGCACAGATACGCAGTATTTT
.	TRBJ1-5	TRBV6-5	.	CASRRTGNGNQPQHF	TGTGCCAGCAGGAGAACAGGGAACGGCAATCAGCCCCAGCATTTT
.	TRBJ1-3	TRBV6-5	.	CASSLSPSSGNTIYF	TGTGCCAGCAGTCTTAGTCCCAGCTCTGGAAACACCATATATTTT
.	TRBJ1-5	TRBV10-2	.	CASSESGGLHQPQHF	TGCGCCAGCAGTGAGTCTGGAGGGCTCCATCAGCCCCAGCATTTT
.	TRBJ1-3	TRBV19	TRBD1	CASSKGTGTGNTIYF	TGTGCCAGTAGTAAGGGGACAGGGACTGGAAACACCATATATTTT
.	TRBJ2-7	TRBV12-3/TRBV12-4	.	CASSEGQVYEQYF	TGTGCCAGCAGTGAGGGCCAAGTCTACGAGCAGTACTTC
.	TRBJ1-3	TRBV5-1	.	CASSLGWGTGNTIYF	TGCGCCAGCAGCTTGGGATGGGGTACTGGAAACACCATATATTTT
.	TRBJ2-1	TRBV9	.	CASSLQRANEQFF	TGTGCCAGCAGCCTGCAGCGGGCCAATGAGCAGTTCTTC
.	TRBJ2-1	TRBV5-1	.	CASSLVGGVGYNEQFF	TGCGCCAGCAGCTTGGTGGGCGGGGTGGGCTACAATGAGCAGTTCTTC
.	TRBJ2-2	TRBV6-6	.	CASKENTGELFF	TGTGCCAGCAAGGAGAACACCGGGGAGCTGTTTTTT
.	TRBJ2-7	TRBV16	.	CASSQGRFQGSSYEQYF	TGTGCCAGCAGCCAAGGTCGATTTCAGGGAAGCTCCTACGAGCAGTACTTC
.	TRBJ1-2	TRBV27	.	CASSLGGFDGYTF	TGTGCCAGCAGTTTAGGTGGTTTCGATGGCTACACCTTC
.	TRBJ2-2	TRBV6-5	.	CASSPISPGELFF	TGTGCCAGCAGTCCAATTAGCCCCGGGGAGCTGTTTTTT
.	TRBJ2-7	TRBV12-3/TRBV12-4	TRBD1	CASSPQGNEQYF	TGTGCCAGCAGCCCACAGGGGAACGAGCAGTACTTC
.	TRBJ1-2	TRBV19	.	CASRPTDSYGYTF	TGTGCCAGTAGACCGACTGATAGCTATGGCTACACCTTC
.	TRBJ1-4	TRBV25-1	.	CASSREKLFF	TGTGCCAGCAGCCGGGAAAAACTGTTTTTT
once	TRBJ1-1	TRBV10-3	.	CAIMARVNTEAFF	TGTGCCATCATGGCCAGAGTGAACACTGAAGCTTTCTTT
.	TRBJ2-1	TRBV29-1	.	CSVGAGVLSSYNEQFF	TGCAGCGTTGGGGCAGGGGTTCTGAGCTCCTACAATGAGCAGTTCTTC
.	TRBJ2-7	TRBV5-1	TRBD1	CASSLGGQGVRISYEQYF	TGCGCCAGCAGCTTGGGCGGACAGGGGGTGAGAATCTCCTACGAGCAGTACTTC
.	TRBJ1-1	TRBV5-4	.	CASSFPDEAEAFF	TGTGCCAGCAGCTTCCCCGACGAAGCTGAAGCTTTCTTT
.	TRBJ1-2	TRBV7-8	.	CASSLGAIGYGYTF	TGTGCCAGCAGCTTGGGGGCTATCGGCTATGGCTACACCTTC
.	TRBJ1-5	TRBV5-6	.	CASSLRGKTPQHF	TGTGCCAGCAGCTTGCGGGGGAAAACGCCCCAGCATTTT
.	TRBJ1-6	TRBV18	.	CASSPLDNSPLHF	TGTGCCAGCTCACCACTAGATAATTCACCCCTCCACTTT
.	TRBJ1-5	TRBV7-2	.	CASSLEGQHGQPQHF	TGTGCCAGCAGCTTAGAGGGCCAACACGGTCAGCCCCAGCATTTT
once	TRBJ2-3	TRBV5-1	.	CASSFGGPTDTQYF	TGCGCCAGCAGCTTTGGTGGCCCCACAGATACGCAGTATTTT
few	TRBJ2-7	TRBV7-9	.	CASSLGESEQYF	TGTGCCAGCAGCTTGGGAGAATCCGAGCAGTACTTC
.	TRBJ2-1	TRBV5-1	TRBD2	CASSRGSFGLAETYNEQFF	TGCGCCAGCAGCCGAGGGAGTTTCGGACTAGCGGAGACGTACAATGAGCAGTTCTTC
once	TRBJ1-2	TRBV9	.	CASSASGGRYGYTF	TGTGCCAGCAGCGCCTCGGGAGGGCGCTATGGCTACACCTTC
.	TRBJ2-3	TRBV24-1	TRBD2	CATRPGSDRAGGTDTQYF	TGTGCCACCCGGCCAGGATCCGACCGAGCGGGAGGGACAGATACGCAGTATTTT
.	TRBJ1-1	TRBV28	.	CASSLGGVRVNTEAFF	TGTGCCAGCAGCCTAGGGGGGGTAAGGGTGAACACTGAAGCTTTCTTT
.	TRBJ1-1	TRBV30	TRBD1	CARKGQGNTEAFF	TGTGCCCGGAAAGGACAGGGGAACACTGAAGCTTTCTTT
.	TRBJ2-5	TRBV5-1	.	CASSLAGAPLETQYF	TGCGCCAGCAGCTTGGCCGGAGCTCCTCTGGAGACCCAGTACTTC
.	TRBJ1-3	TRBV6-1	.	CASSEALGSGLRGNTIYF	TGTGCCAGCAGTGAAGCGTTAGGGTCTGGATTGCGAGGAAACACCATATATTTT
.	TRBJ1-2	TRBV29-1	TRBD1	CSVEGDRAYGYTF	TGCAGCGTTGAAGGGGACAGGGCTTATGGCTACACCTTC
.	TRBJ2-3	TRBV11-2	TRBD2	CACGGTSGTYTDTQYF	TGTGCCTGTGGTGGGACTAGCGGAACCTACACAGATACGCAGTATTTT
.	TRBJ1-1	TRBV6-5	.	CASSARGGNTEAFF	TGTGCCAGCAGCGCCAGGGGCGGCAACACTGAAGCTTTCTTT
.	TRBJ2-1	TRBV29-1	.	CSVRGLGEQFF	TGCAGCGTTCGGGGGTTGGGGGAGCAGTTCTTC
.	TRBJ2-2	TRBV5-1	.	CASSSDRNPTGELFF	TGCGCCAGCAGTTCCGACAGAAACCCCACCGGGGAGCTGTTTTTT
.	TRBJ2-1	TRBV19	TRBD1	CASGTGGTSYNEQFF	TGTGCCAGTGGAACAGGGGGCACGTCCTACAATGAGCAGTTCTTC